A selection of T cell receptor beta chains follows, all from one sample in a study of T cells in Graves' hyperthyroidism and ophthalmopathy. Each CDR3 protein is one row after TCRdb ran MiXCR on the multiplex PCR reads. The table has about 360,000 distinct CDR3 sequences, roughly 13% seen once. The sequencing sample was made of blood. The receptors were gathered from a woman between 18 and 29 years old with Graves' hyperthyroidism. Both conserved end residues are part of each CDR3. A D gene is named only where the DNA matches it firmly. Size is omitted from some rows. Given values are once, few, many or a class for expanded clones.

TRBJ2-1 many TRBV28 14 . TGTGCCAGCAGTCCAGTAGCGGCCTACAATGAGCAGTTCTTC CASSPVAAYNEQFF
TRBJ2-7 many TRBV3-1 11 . TGTGCCAGCAGCCTCAACTACGAGCAGTACTTC CASSLNYEQYF
TRBJ1-1 many TRBV18 12 . TGTGCCAGCTCACCTCCCTTCGGGGAAGCTTTCTTT CASSPPFGEAFF
TRBJ1-1 many TRBV3-1 15 . TGTGCCAGCAGCCAAGTGGCGGGTGGGGGCACTGAAGCTTTCTTT CASSQVAGGGTEAFF
TRBJ1-6 many TRBV5-1 14 . TGCGCCAGCAGCTTGGACCTGACTAATTCACCCCTCCACTTT CASSLDLTNSPLHF
TRBJ1-5 many TRBV6-1 15 TRBD1 TGTGCCAGCAGCTACCGGACAGGGGTCGATCAGCCCCAGCATTTT CASSYRTGVDQPQHF
TRBJ1-2 many TRBV3-1 11 . TGTGCCAGCAGCGCATCCCGTGGCTACACCTTC CASSASRGYTF
TRBJ2-1 many TRBV11-2 14 TRBD2 TGTGCCAGCAGCTTATATACTAGCGCCAATGAGCAGTTCTTC CASSLYTSANEQFF
TRBJ2-1 many TRBV30 13 TRBD2 TGTGCCTGGACGGCGGGAGGTGGAAATGAGCAGTTCTTC CAWTAGGGNEQFF
TRBJ1-4 many TRBV27 16 TRBD1 TGTGCCAGCAGTCCGGGGACAGGGGTCTCGGTCTCCAAACTGTTTTTT CASSPGTGVSVSKLFF
TRBJ1-1 few TRBV25-1 14 TRBD1 TGTGCCAGCAGTGATGGGACAGGGGACACTGAAGCTTTCTTT CASSDGTGDTEAFF
TRBJ2-5 many TRBV12-3/TRBV12-4 13 . TGTGCCAGCACCCTCGGAGGGGAAGAGACCCAGTACTTC CASTLGGEETQYF
TRBJ2-3 few TRBV9 14 . TGTGCCAGCAGCGTTTGGGGAGGTGAAGACACGCAGTATTTT CASSVWGGEDTQYF
TRBJ1-2 once TRBV6-1 16 TRBD1 TGTGCCAGCAGCACGACAGGGTCCCTAGCTAACTATGGCTACACCTTC CASSTTGSLANYGYTF
TRBJ1-4 . TRBV30 17 TRBD1 TGTGCCTGGAGGCCTTATCGGACAGGGGGCGGGAATGAAAAACTGTTTTTT CAWRPYRTGGGNEKLFF
TRBJ1-5 many TRBV27 15 TRBD1 TGTGCCAGCAGTTTAGAGAGCAGGGGGAATCAGCCCCAGCATTTT CASSLESRGNQPQHF
TRBJ2-5 many TRBV30 12 . TGTGCCTGGCTAGGACCCCTGGGGACCCAGTACTTC CAWLGPLGTQYF
TRBJ2-1 many TRBV7-3 15 TRBD2 TGTGCCAGCAGCTCCCCGGGACTAGCGGGCAATGAGCAGTTCTTC CASSSPGLAGNEQFF
TRBJ2-7 many TRBV12-3/TRBV12-4 14 . TGTGCCAGCAGTTTGGAGACAGCAGTTGCCGAGCAGTACTTC CASSLETAVAEQYF
TRBJ1-4 many TRBV7-2 13 . TGTGCCAGCAGCAACCGGTTGGGTGAAAAACTGTTTTTT CASSNRLGEKLFF
TRBJ1-3 many TRBV28 15 . TGTGCCAGCAGTTTGGGGACTATTTCGAGAAACACCATATATTTT CASSLGTISRNTIYF
TRBJ2-1 many TRBV29-1 14 TRBD2 TGCAGCGTCGGGACTAGCGGGATTTTTAATGAGCAGTTCTTC CSVGTSGIFNEQFF